This T cell receptor (beta chain) derives from a study of T cell responses to AZD1222 COVID-19 vaccine. Assay: immunoSEQ multiplex PCR; the TCRdb copy retains only in-frame clones and omits some. The profile shows some 130,000 clones, around 89% of them singletons. Study results and limitations: Spike-spanning, vaccine-associated CD4 TCRs were dominant at 160-218 and 743-854. The sample set comprised mostly white British donors with more females, and clonal diversity was possibly underestimated.

Regarding this clone: Its matching antigen is unknown.

Germline CDR1 is SGHAT and CDR2 is FQNNGV. The V end was cut by 4 bases, the J end by 4 bases, with 22 bases between. The CDR3 contains 17 residues. The sequencing used peripheral blood, collected on day 0 of AZD1222 vaccination. The genes are TRBV11-2 and TRBJ1-2, with D possibly matching TRBD1 (5 bases). The receptor's source is an adult in good health. CDR3 sequence: CASSSKLNRQPTYGYTF. DNA of the CDR3: TGTGCCAGCAGCTCGAAACTTAATCGACAGCCTACCTATGGCTACACCTTC.